The 26 T cell receptor beta chains below come from one sample, sequenced in a study of cytomegalovirus exposure and HLA in healthy donors. Vbeta (60) and Jbeta (13) primers were used in the PCR. Repertoires were generated with immunoSEQ multiplex PCR, while TCRdb's copy carries only in-frame clones and drops some. The listing records 150,000 or so clones. The sequenced sample was PBMCs. Every receptor here comes from a woman aged 50 to 60 in good health and CMV-seronegative.

The V call is TRBV9, the J call TRBJ2-1; 10 bases are a match to TRBD2. The CDR3 extends over 15 amino acids. Looked up from germline, CDR1 is SGDLS and CDR2 is YYNGEE. With 6 bases clipped from V and 3 bases from J, the junction kept 6 bases outside the gene matches. In nucleotides, the CDR3 is TGTGCCAGCACCACGACTAGCGGGCACTACAATGAGCAGTTCTTC. Encoded protein: CASTTTSGHYNEQFF.

The rearrangement uses TRBV18 and TRBJ2-7; TRBD2 matches 11 bases. Unmatched junction bases numbered 7, after V lost 6 bases and J lost 3 bases. CDR1 and CDR2 (germline): KGHSH, LQKENI. The CDR3 is 15 amino acids. The CDR3 nucleotides read TGTGCCAGCTCCGCCGGGACTAGCGGCTTCTACGAGCAGTACTTC. It encodes CASSAGTSGFYEQYF.

The V and J genes are TRBV7-8 and TRBJ1-5, with D hard to call. CDR3 length: 13 residues. V lost 0 bases to trimming and J lost 8 bases, with 8 bases between them. Germline CDR1 is SGHVS and CDR2 is FQNEAQ. CDR3 protein: CASSLAEVKPQHF. CDR3 sequence (DNA): TGTGCCAGCAGCTTAGCTGAGGTAAAGCCCCAGCATTTT.

The CDR3 coding sequence is TGCGCCAGCAGCTTGGTGGGGGGGGAGACCCAGTACTTC. Its protein product is CASSLVGGETQYF. The chain carries TRBV5-1 and TRBJ2-5; 7 bases match TRBD2. Trimming removed 0 bases from V and 5 bases from J; junction bases left unmatched: 1. CDR1 and CDR2 from the germline V gene are SGHRS and YFSETQ. The CDR3 is 13 amino acids.

This chain uses TRBV7-8 with TRBJ2-5; 7 bases match TRBD2. V shed 9 bases, J shed 5 bases, and the junction held 12 bases outside the gene matches. The germline V gene encodes CDR1 SGHVS and CDR2 FQNEAQ. The CDR3 length is 14 residues. CDR3 region: CASGGSGMGETQYF. CDR3 coding DNA: TGTGCCAGTGGGGGAAGCGGGATGGGTGAGACCCAGTACTTC.

The J gene is TRBJ1-6, the V gene TRBV5-6; 7 nucleotides match TRBD1. CDR1 is SGHDT and CDR2 is YYEEEE in the germline V gene. The CDR3 is 14 amino acids. V lost 3 bases and J lost 5; bases outside the gene matches: 2. The CDR3 DNA is TGTGCCAGCAGCTCCGGGACAGATAATTCACCCCTCCACTTT. Its translation is CASSSGTDNSPLHF.

The chain recombines TRBV7-3 with TRBJ1-2, with D uncertain. This CDR3 has 13 residues. Between the trimmed V and J ends, which lost 2 bases and 4 bases, there was a span of 8 bases. Germline V CDR1 and CDR2: SGHTA, FQGTGA. Here the CDR3 reads CASSLDGLYGYTF. In nucleotides, the CDR3 is TGTGCCAGCAGCTTAGATGGACTCTATGGCTACACCTTC. Filled out from reference TRBV7-3 and TRBJ1-2, the complete variable domain reads GAGVSQTPSNKVTEKGKYVELRCDPISGHTALYWYRQSLGQGPEFLIYFQGTGAADDSGLPNDRFFAVRPEGSVSTLKIQRTERGDSAVYLCASSLDGLYGYTFGSGTRLTVV.

The chain combines TRBV11-1 with TRBJ2-2; 10 nucleotides line up with TRBD1. The germline CDR1 and CDR2 sequences are SGHAT and FQDESV (reference sequence). The CDR3 has 16 residues. V dropped 6 bases and J dropped 5; count of bases not matched to a gene: 9. CDR3 amino acids: CASSRPGQGSTGELFF. The CDR3 DNA reads as TGTGCCAGCAGTCGACCGGGACAGGGGAGTACCGGGGAGCTGTTTTTT.

This chain joins TRBV19 and TRBJ2-5, with no clear D. CDR3 size: 10 residues. Trimming cost V 10 bases and J 5 bases, with 8 bases left between them. CDR1 and CDR2 from the germline V gene are LNHDA and SQIVND (reference sequence). The CDR3 sequence is CATKRETQYF. The CDR3 bases are TGTGCCACGAAGAGGGAGACCCAGTACTTC.

This chain links TRBV5-1 with TRBJ2-2, with D perhaps TRBD2 (5 bases). V lost 1 base to trimming and J lost 6 bases, with 10 bases between them. The CDR3 has 14 residues. Germline CDR1 SGHRS, CDR2 YFSETQ. The CDR3 region is CASSLFGDAGELFF. The CDR3 DNA reads TGCGCCAGCAGCTTGTTCGGGGATGCCGGGGAGCTGTTTTTT.

The rearrangement links TRBV4-2 to TRBJ1-1; tentatively, D is TRBD1 (5 bases). Per the germline V gene, CDR1 is LGHNA and CDR2 is YNFKEQ. The CDR3 has 14 amino acids. Trimming cost V 4 bases and J 1 base, with 10 bases left between them. The CDR3 here is CASSPDRGNTEAFF. CDR3 DNA sequence: TGTGCCAGCAGCCCTGACAGAGGGAACACTGAAGCTTTCTTT.

The gene calls are TRBV2 and TRBJ1-1, with 7 bases aligning to TRBD1. Trimming took 7 bases from V and 0 from J; bases not matched to a gene: 8. The V gene's germline CDR1 is SNHLY and CDR2 FYNNEI. This CDR3 comprises 15 residues. The CDR3 DNA sequence: TGTGCCAGCACAGGGGCGACAGGGTTGAACACTGAAGCTTTCTTT. This gives the protein CASTGATGLNTEAFF.

CDR3 protein: CAWSVRLAGSGEQFF. The CDR3 bases are TGTGCCTGGAGTGTACGGCTAGCGGGATCGGGTGAGCAGTTCTTC. The chain couples TRBV30 to TRBJ2-1; 9 nucleotides match TRBD2. The CDR3 length is 15 residues. With V trimmed by 0 bases and J by 9 bases, 9 bases remained unmatched. Germline loops: CDR1 GTSNPN, CDR2 SVGIG (reference sequence).

This chain uses TRBV21-1 with TRBJ2-1; the listed D gene, TRBD1, was not tested against the DNA. TRBV21-1 is a pseudogene. The CDR3 covers 14 residues. CDR3 DNA sequence: TGTGCCACCCGTCGGGACAGGGATAACAATGAGCAGTTCTTC. Translating gives CATRRDRDNNEQFF.

V gene TRBV6-5 combines with J gene TRBJ2-7; TRBD1 aligns across 8 bases. CDR3 length equals 13 residues. Germline CDR1 MNHEY, CDR2 SVGAGI. J gave up 7 bases and V 7 bases, and 9 bases lay outside the gene matches. CDR3 in amino acids: CASMDRASREQYF. The CDR3 region has the DNA TGTGCCAGCATGGACAGGGCGTCGCGTGAGCAGTACTTC.

The chain couples TRBV9 to TRBJ1-6; possible D gene TRBD1, 5 bases. The V gene's germline CDR1 is SGDLS and CDR2 YYNGEE. This CDR3 is built from 14 residues. Trimming left V 3 bases short and J 7 bases short, with 11 bases between. In nucleotides, the CDR3 is TGTGCCAGCAGCGCGGGGGTATCGAATTCACCCCTCCACTTT. It specifies CASSAGVSNSPLHF.

The rearrangement uses TRBV7-2 and TRBJ1-1; D uncertain. This CDR3 spans 13 amino acids. V lost 5 bases, J lost 2 bases, and 9 bases lay in between. From germline, CDR1 is SGHTA and CDR2 FQGNSA. In DNA, the CDR3 is TGTGCCAGCAGCGTTACACGAAACACTGAAGCTTTCTTT. Residues: CASSVTRNTEAFF.

The chain links TRBV27 to TRBJ2-3; 10 bases are a match to TRBD2. The CDR3 loop spans 16 amino acids. J lost 2 bases, V lost 5 bases, and 7 bases had no gene match. Germline CDR1 MNHEY, CDR2 SMNVEV (reference sequence). The CDR3 sequence: CASSTQRGGDTDTQYF. CDR3 nucleotides: TGTGCCAGCAGTACCCAGCGGGGGGGAGACACAGATACGCAGTATTTT.

The V and J genes are TRBV14 and TRBJ2-3; the match to TRBD1 covers 8 bases. The CDR3 runs to 15 residues. From germline, CDR1 is SGHDN and CDR2 FVKESK. The ends lost 2 bases at V and 1 base at J; junction bases unmatched: 2. CDR3 DNA: TGTGCCAGCAGCCAAATACAGGGGGGCACAGATACGCAGTATTTT. Encoded protein: CASSQIQGGTDTQYF. The entire variable domain, with the rest obtained from reference TRBV14 and TRBJ2-3, is as follows: EAGVTQFPSHSVIEKGQTVTLRCDPISGHDNLYWYRRVMGKEIKFLLHFVKESKQDESGMPNNRFLAERTGGTYSTLKVQPAELEDSGVYFCASSQIQGGTDTQYFGPGTRLTVL.

The gene calls are TRBV5-6 and TRBJ1-6; no firm D call. This CDR3 has 14 residues. Germline V gene lookup returns CDR1 SGHDT and CDR2 YYEEEE. Trimming shortened V by 0 bases and J by 9 bases, and 10 bases separated the two germline ends. This CDR3 reads CASSLVRQTSPLHF. In DNA, the CDR3 is TGTGCCAGCAGCTTGGTGCGGCAGACTTCACCCCTCCACTTT. Complete variable domain (other parts from reference TRBV5-6 and TRBJ1-6): DAGVTQSPTHLIKTRGQQVTLRCSPKSGHDTVSWYQQALGQGPQFIFQYYEEEERQRGNFPDRFSGHQFPNYSSELNVNALLLGDSALYLCASSLVRQTSPLHFGNGTRLTVT.

The chain carries TRBV19 and TRBJ2-7, with 12 bases identical to TRBD1. Trimming at V came to 5 bases and at J to 2 bases, leaving 4 bases not matched to a gene. Germline CDR1 and CDR2: LNHDA and SQIVND (reference sequence). This CDR3 has 15 amino acids. In DNA, the CDR3 is TGTGCCAGTAGTCCCGGGACAGGGGGCCCCTACGAGCAGTACTTC. Amino acid sequence: CASSPGTGGPYEQYF.

The V call is TRBV15, the J call TRBJ1-6, with a weak D call TRBD1 (6 bases). Per the germline V gene, CDR1 is LNHNV and CDR2 is YYDKDF (reference sequence). The CDR3 is 15 residues long. Trimming took 4 bases from V and 9 from J, leaving 16 bases between them. The CDR3 loop reads CATSTGGARGSPLHF. CDR3 DNA: TGTGCCACCAGCACCGGGGGGGCTCGGGGTTCACCCCTCCACTTT. Complete variable domain (other parts from reference TRBV15 and TRBJ1-6): DAMVIQNPRYQVTQFGKPVTLSCSQTLNHNVMYWYQQKSSQAPKLLFHYYDKDFNNEADTPDNFQSRRPNTSFCFLDIRSPGLGDTAMYLCATSTGGARGSPLHFGNGTRLTVT.

The V and J genes are TRBV5-1 and TRBJ2-3; D is unresolved. From germline, CDR1 is SGHRS and CDR2 YFSETQ. The V and J ends lost 0 bases and 4 bases respectively, with 6 bases between them. The CDR3 length is 13 residues. The CDR3 is CASSLDIPDTQYF. CDR3 DNA: TGCGCCAGCAGCTTGGATATCCCAGATACGCAGTATTTT.

The rearrangement links TRBV5-4 to TRBJ1-1; no clear D gene. The CDR3 extends over 11 amino acids. Per the germline V gene, CDR1 is SGHNT and CDR2 is YYREEE (reference sequence). Trimming shortened V by 4 bases and J by 3 bases, and 4 bases separated the two germline ends. CDR3 sequence reads: CASSQDTEAFF. CDR3 sequence (DNA): TGTGCCAGCAGCCAGGACACTGAAGCTTTCTTT.

V is TRBV29-1 and J is TRBJ2-3; D is possibly TRBD2 (6 bases). Germline V gives CDR1 SQVTM, CDR2 ANQGSEA. CDR3 length equals 14 residues. V was pared by 3 bases and J by 0 bases, with 10 bases between. CDR3 sequence reads: CSVEPSVSTDTQYF. The CDR3 DNA sequence: TGCAGCGTTGAGCCTAGCGTAAGCACAGATACGCAGTATTTT.

The chain recombines TRBV5-8 with TRBJ2-2; a possible D gene is TRBD1 (6 bases). Germline CDR1 and CDR2: SGHTS and YDEGEE. Trimming left V 4 bases short and J 0 bases short, with 13 bases between. CDR3 length equals 16 residues. The CDR3 spells CASSLGQSANTGELFF. DNA for the CDR3: TGTGCCAGCAGCCTCGGACAGTCCGCGAACACCGGGGAGCTGTTTTTT.